A selection of T cell receptor beta chains follows, all from one sample in a study of OX40 agonist ivuxolimab in advanced cancers. Measured with immunoSEQ multiplex PCR; TCRdb has only the in-frame clones, and not every one. This sample has 50,000 or so clones, with over 70% found just once. The source was CD4+ or CD8+ T cells sorted from blood, collected in a trial of the OX40 agonist ivuxolimab. These receptors all come from an adult with an advanced solid tumor such as melanoma, head and neck, liver or kidney cancer. The CDR3 runs from the conserved cysteine through the conserved F or W. D genes are given only for firm matches. A clone size is listed for some rows: how often the clone was seen (once, few, many), or a class if it is expanded.

clone size	D gene	V gene	J gene	CDR3 DNA	CDR3 protein
NA	NA	TRBV27	TRBJ2-2	TGTGCCAGCAGTTTTATCGGAGGGACCGGGGAGCTGTTTTTT	CASSFIGGTGELFF
once	TRBD2	TRBV10-3	TRBJ2-3	TGTGCCATCAGTACTAGCGGGGGTGGCACAGATACGCAGTATTTT	CAISTSGGGTDTQYF
NA	TRBD1	TRBV5-1	TRBJ1-2	TGCGCCAGCAGCTTCAAGGGACAGGGGGCTCATTATGACTATGGCTACACCTTC	CASSFKGQGAHYDYGYTF
NA	NA	TRBV13	TRBJ2-7	TGTGCCAGCAGCCCCCGTAATGAGATATCCTACGAGCAGTACTTC	CASSPRNEISYEQYF
NA	NA	TRBV5-4	TRBJ1-1	TGTGCCAGCAGCCCGGGGGGAATGGACACTGAAGCTTTCTTT	CASSPGGMDTEAFF
NA	TRBD1	TRBV28	TRBJ1-1	TGTGCCAGCAGCCGCGGACAGGGCACTGAAGCTTTCTTC	CASSRGQGTEAFF
NA	TRBD1	TRBV9	TRBJ2-1	TGTGCCAGCAGCGTAGCCCCCCAGGGGGCGTTCTACAATGAGCAGTTCTTC	CASSVAPQGAFYNEQFF
NA	NA	TRBV7-9	TRBJ1-2	TGTGCCAGCAGCTTAGCGGACAGTAACTATGGCTACACCTTC	CASSLADSNYGYTF
NA	NA	TRBV11-2	TRBJ2-7	TGTGCCAGCAGCGCGAGGTCGTTCGGATCCTACGAGCAGTACTTC	CASSARSFGSYEQYF
NA	TRBD1	TRBV7-3	TRBJ2-7	TGTGCCAGCACTCTTGGGACAGGGGCCTACGAGCAGTACTTC	CASTLGTGAYEQYF
NA	TRBD1	TRBV19	TRBJ2-2	TGTGCCAGCGCTAGACAGGGGGCGAACACCGGGGAGCTGTTTTTT	CASARQGANTGELFF
NA	NA	TRBV30	TRBJ2-1	TGTGCCTGGAGTGAGGGCGGACGACACAATGAGCAGTTCTTC	CAWSEGGRHNEQFF
NA	NA	TRBV7-8	TRBJ1-4	TGTGCCAGCAGCTTAGGGCCGAATGAAAAACTGTTTTTT	CASSLGPNEKLFF
few	TRBD2	TRBV4-3	TRBJ2-3	TGCGCCAGCAGCCAAGATCCCCCGGGACTAGCGGACACAGATACGCAGTATTTT	CASSQDPPGLADTDTQYF
NA	NA	TRBV30	TRBJ2-7	TGTGCCTGGATTGGAGCGCAGGGCTACGAGCAGTACTTC	CAWIGAQGYEQYF
NA	NA	TRBV4-1	TRBJ1-2	TGCGCCAGCAGCCAAAACAGGCCACCTAACTATGGCTACACCTTC	CASSQNRPPNYGYTF
NA	NA	TRBV7-8	TRBJ1-1	TGTGCCAGCAGTCCTAGGCCGGACGGCGCTTTCTTT	CASSPRPDGAFF
NA	NA	TRBV7-9	TRBJ1-1	TGTGCCAGCAGCTATGAAGTGAACACTGAAGCTTTCTTT	CASSYEVNTEAFF
NA	NA	TRBV7-2	TRBJ2-7	TGTGCCAGCAGCTTAGGCGGGGTCGAGCAGTACTTC	CASSLGGVEQYF
NA	NA	TRBV28	TRBJ2-1	TGTGCCAGCAGTTTTTCAGGTGTCGAGACCTTCTACAATGAGCAGTTCTTC	CASSFSGVETFYNEQFF
NA	NA	TRBV19	TRBJ1-3	TGTGCCAGCACTAAGACAGGATACTCTGGAAACACCATATATTTT	CASTKTGYSGNTIYF
NA	NA	TRBV5-6	TRBJ2-3	TGTGCCAGCAGGCAGCAGCTCACAGATACGCAGTATTTT	CASRQQLTDTQYF
NA	NA	TRBV28	TRBJ2-2	TGTGCCAGCGGGGGCCCCAGGGCGGGGGACACCGGGGAGCTGTTTTTT	CASGGPRAGDTGELFF
NA	NA	TRBV29-1	TRBJ1-1	TGCAGCGTTGAGGTCCAAGGGAACACTGAAGCTTTCTTT	CSVEVQGNTEAFF
few	NA	TRBV6-5	TRBJ2-5	TGTGCCAGCAGTCGGACATTCTCCCAAGAGACCCAGTACTTC	CASSRTFSQETQYF
NA	TRBD1	TRBV5-1	TRBJ2-5	TGCGCCAGCGGTGGACAGGGGATAGTAGAGACCCAGTACTTC	CASGGQGIVETQYF
NA	TRBD2	TRBV13	TRBJ2-1	TGTGCCAGCAGCTTGAGGACTAGCGGTCTTCCCAACAATGAGCAGTTCTTC	CASSLRTSGLPNNEQFF
NA	NA	TRBV4-2	TRBJ2-3	TGTGCCAGCAGCCAAGAGCCGGGGGCTACAGATACGCAGTATTTT	CASSQEPGATDTQYF
NA	NA	TRBV18	TRBJ2-3	TGTGCCAGCTCACCACGTAGCGGTCCCAGCACAGATACGCAGTATTTT	CASSPRSGPSTDTQYF
NA	NA	TRBV7-6	TRBJ2-3	TGTGCCAGCAGCTTAGCAGGTGTTGGCAGCACAGATACGCAGTATTTT	CASSLAGVGSTDTQYF
NA	NA	TRBV14	TRBJ2-3	TGTGCCAGCAGCCAAGAAGGGGAGGGGGCGCTCCCCACAGATACGCAGTATTTT	CASSQEGEGALPTDTQYF
NA	NA	TRBV11-2	TRBJ2-7	TGTGCCAGCAGCTTAGGAGGGAGCGGAGGTAGCGAGCAGTACTTC	CASSLGGSGGSEQYF
NA	TRBD1	TRBV28	TRBJ1-2	TGTGCCAGCAGTCCGGGGACAGCGCGAGGCTACACCTTC	CASSPGTARGYTF
NA	NA	TRBV5-1	TRBJ2-3	TGCGCCAGCAGCTTCCAGGGGACAACAGATACGCAGTATTTT	CASSFQGTTDTQYF
NA	TRBD1	TRBV5-4	TRBJ2-5	TGTGCCAGCAGGGGGACAGGAGAGACCCAGTACTTC	CASRGTGETQYF
NA	NA	TRBV6-1	TRBJ1-2	TGTGCCAGCAGTCCTGGGAGGGGGAAAAACTATGGCTACACCTTC	CASSPGRGKNYGYTF
NA	NA	TRBV7-2	TRBJ1-5	TGTGCCAGCAGCTTAGCACCGGGACCGGGCAATCAGCCCCAGCATTTT	CASSLAPGPGNQPQHF
NA	NA	TRBV19	TRBJ2-5	TGTGCCAGTAGTATGACAGACCAAGAGACCCAGTACTTC	CASSMTDQETQYF
few	NA	TRBV7-9	TRBJ2-2	TGTGCCAGCAGCTTGAGGGCCGGGGAGCTGTTTTTT	CASSLRAGELFF
NA	NA	TRBV9	TRBJ2-1	TGTGCCAGCAGCGTAGGGGTCAATGAGCAGTTCTTC	CASSVGVNEQFF
NA	TRBD2	TRBV2	TRBJ2-1	TGTGCCAGCAGTGAAAGGAGACTAGCGGCCTACAATGAGCAGTTCTTC	CASSERRLAAYNEQFF
NA	NA	TRBV5-8	TRBJ2-7	TGTGCCAGCAGCTTGCCAGGGCCGGTCTACGAGCAGTACTTC	CASSLPGPVYEQYF
NA	NA	TRBV19	TRBJ1-5	TGTGCCAGTAGTATGTGGGACGTAAGCAATCAGCCCCAGCATTTT	CASSMWDVSNQPQHF
once	NA	TRBV12-5	TRBJ2-1	TGTGCTAGTGGTTTGGTATTAGAACGACAGCCCTACAATGAGCAGTTCTTC	CASGLVLERQPYNEQFF
NA	NA	TRBV29-1	TRBJ1-2	TGCAGCGTTGAGGAGGCCTATGGCTACACCTTC	CSVEEAYGYTF
once	NA	TRBV9	TRBJ2-7	TGTGCCAGCAGCCCGGCGGGGAGCTCCTACGAGCAGTACTTC	CASSPAGSSYEQYF
NA	TRBD2	TRBV5-4	TRBJ2-1	TGTGCCAGCAGCTGGACTAGCGGGGGGCTACCCTACAATGAGCAGTTCTTC	CASSWTSGGLPYNEQFF
few	TRBD1	TRBV5-1	TRBJ1-4	TGCGCCAGCAGCACGTGGGGACAGGGGGGTGAAAAACTGTTTTTT	CASSTWGQGGEKLFF
NA	NA	TRBV11-2	TRBJ1-3	TGTGCCAGCAGCTTAGGTTGGAATCAAAACTCTGGAAACACCATATATTTT	CASSLGWNQNSGNTIYF
NA	NA	TRBV5-1	TRBJ1-2	TGCGCCAGCAGCTTGGAAACAGGAGTTAACTATGGCTACACCTTC	CASSLETGVNYGYTF
NA	NA	TRBV2	TRBJ1-5	TGTGCCAGCAGTGAAAATTTGGCAGGGAGTCAGCCCCAGCATTTT	CASSENLAGSQPQHF
NA	TRBD2	TRBV28	TRBJ2-1	TGTGCCAGCAGACTAACGGGGACTAGCGGGAACAATGAGCAGTTCTTC	CASRLTGTSGNNEQFF
NA	NA	TRBV6-1	TRBJ2-3	TGTGCCAGCAGGGAACAGGGCGCTAGCACAGATACGCAGTATTTT	CASREQGASTDTQYF
few	TRBD1	TRBV2	TRBJ1-5	TGTGCCAGCAGCGACAGGGGCTCTCAGCCCCAGCATTTT	CASSDRGSQPQHF